The 4 T cell receptor beta chains below were found in one sample sequenced in a study of blood T cell repertoires in COVID-19. Libraries were prepared by immunoSEQ multiplex PCR; TCRdb keeps only in-frame clonotypes and omits some of them. The profile shows 200,000 to 250,000 clones, around 86% of them singletons. Sequencing was carried out using PBMCs or T cells enriched from blood (not recorded which). The origin of the receptors is a man aged 25-40 years in a cohort exposed to, infected with or recovered from COVID-19 (not recorded which).

The chain is built from TRBV19 and TRBJ2-2; possibly TRBD1 for D (5 bases). The CDR3 runs to 16 residues. V gave up 7 bases and J gave up 5 bases, with 20 bases separating them. Germline CDR1 and CDR2: LNHDA and SQIVND (reference sequence). The CDR3 reads CASKRGGELGTGELFF. The CDR3 coding sequence is TGTGCCAGTAAAAGGGGTGGGGAATTGGGAACCGGGGAGCTGTTTTTT.

The chain is built from TRBV18 and TRBJ1-1, with 9 bases aligning to TRBD1. CDR1 and CDR2 from the germline V gene are KGHSH and LQKENI. The CDR3 has 16 residues. J lost 4 bases, V lost 3 bases, and 9 bases had no gene match. The CDR3: CASSPNTGGRTTEAFF. The CDR3 region has the DNA TGTGCCAGCTCACCCAATACAGGGGGCCGGACCACTGAAGCTTTCTTT. The full variable domain, its missing parts supplied by reference TRBV18 and TRBJ1-1, is NAGVMQNPRHLVRRRGQEARLRCSPMKGHSHVYWYRQLPEEGLKFMVYLQKENIIDESGMPKERFSAEFPKEGPSILRIQQVVRGDSAAYFCASSPNTGGRTTEAFFGQGTRLTVV.

This chain links TRBV28 with TRBJ1-2; D not certain. The V and J ends lost 5 bases and 8 bases respectively, with 15 bases between them. In germline, CDR1 is MDHEN, CDR2 SYDVKM. This CDR3 is 13 amino acids long. This CDR3 is CASSPRPQVGYTF. CDR3 nucleotides: TGTGCCAGCAGTCCCCGGCCCCAGGTGGGCTACACCTTC.

This clone was seen just once. This chain uses TRBV28 with TRBJ1-5; 7 bases line up with TRBD1. Germline CDR1 and CDR2: MDHEN and SYDVKM. The CDR3 has 15 amino acids. After removal of 7 bases from V and 2 bases from J, the junction contained 8 bases not matched to a gene. The CDR3 nucleotides read TGTGCCAGCAACCCTACAGGGGCGGGCAATCAGCCCCAGCATTTT. It encodes CASNPTGAGNQPQHF.